Following are 14 T cell receptor beta chains from one sample sequenced in a study of shared clonotypes between healthy human individuals. This table comes from immunoSEQ multiplex PCR, and its TCRdb copy is limited to in-frame clones, with some not included. The top ten hold roughly 1.4% of the sample, which has about 1 million clones, 65% to 80% seen once. Sample: memory CD4+ T cells sorted from blood. Subset specified: CD45RA-negative fraction. The source is a man between 18 and 29 years old in good health.

The chain couples TRBV28 to TRBJ2-5; 9 bases agree with TRBD2. J lost 5 bases, V lost 11 bases, and 15 bases had no gene match. This CDR3 comprises 15 residues. CDR1 MDHEN and CDR2 SYDVKM come from the germline V gene. The CDR3 loop is CAVGTSRGARETQYF. DNA of the CDR3: TGTGCCGTAGGGACTAGCAGGGGGGCCAGGGAGACCCAGTACTTC.

CDR3 sequence: CAISESPGQGPTNEKLFF. The CDR3 DNA is TGTGCCATCAGTGAGTCGCCGGGACAGGGGCCAACTAATGAAAAACTGTTTTTT. The chain is built from TRBV10-3 and TRBJ1-4; 10 bases map to TRBD1. After removal of 0 bases from V and 0 bases from J, the junction contained 4 bases not matched to a gene. The germline V gene encodes CDR1 ENHRY and CDR2 SYGVKD. The CDR3 contains 18 residues.

The chain joins TRBV4-1 to TRBJ2-1; the match to TRBD1 covers 10 bases. J lost 6 bases, V lost 4 bases, and 9 bases had no gene match. Germline assignment: CDR1 MGHRA and CDR2 YSYEKL. The CDR3 runs 16 residues. Written as DNA, the CDR3 is TGCGCCAGCAGCCCAGGCAGGACAGGGGGTCTCAATGAGCAGTTCTTC. It translates to CASSPGRTGGLNEQFF.

This clone occurred once. V gene TRBV30 combines with J gene TRBJ1-4, with D maybe TRBD1 (6 bases). CDR3 length equals 18 residues. Germline loops: CDR1 GTSNPN, CDR2 SVGIG (reference sequence). Trimming stripped 2 bases from V and 0 bases from J, with 19 bases between. The CDR3 region has the DNA TGTGCCTGGAGTCAGGGGTCCGTGAAAATCTCAACTAATGAAAAACTGTTTTTT. Amino acid sequence: CAWSQGSVKISTNEKLFF.

The gene calls are TRBV10-2 and TRBJ1-5; D unresolved. CDR1 is WSHSY, CDR2 SAAADI, per germline. V lost 3 bases to trimming and J lost 15 bases, with 12 bases between them. This CDR3 has 11 amino acids. The CDR3 sequence is CASSEPPLWHF. The CDR3, as DNA: TGCGCCAGCAGTGAACCCCCTCTATGGCATTTT.

The chain has TRBV5-1 and TRBJ2-7; 10 nucleotides match TRBD1. The CDR3 covers 14 residues. J lost 7 bases, V lost 4 bases, and 8 bases had no gene match. The germline V gene encodes CDR1 SGHRS and CDR2 YFSETQ. CDR3 in amino acids: CASSRRQGAEEQYF. For the CDR3, the DNA is TGCGCCAGCAGCCGTAGACAGGGGGCTGAAGAGCAGTACTTC.

Only a few counts were recorded for this clone. V gene TRBV7-2 combines with J gene TRBJ1-5; no reliable D call. The germline CDR1 and CDR2 sequences are SGHTA and FQGNSA. The CDR3 has 13 residues. Trimming shortened V by 4 bases and J by 7 bases, and 11 bases separated the two germline ends. CDR3 DNA: TGTGCCAGCAGCTCCATGGTGGGGCAGCCCCAGCATTTT. Amino acid sequence: CASSSMVGQPQHF.

The rearrangement joins TRBV5-6 to TRBJ1-2; maybe TRBD1 (5 bases). This CDR3 contains 12 residues. Germline assignment: CDR1 SGHDT and CDR2 YYEEEE. V lost 5 bases and J 2 bases, leaving 7 bases between the germline ends. CDR3: CASRGLNYGYTF. The CDR3 coding sequence is TGTGCCAGCAGGGGACTAAACTATGGCTACACCTTC.

V is TRBV7-2 and J is TRBJ1-6; D perhaps matches TRBD1 (5 bases). Germline V gene lookup returns CDR1 SGHTA and CDR2 FQGNSA. Trimming removed 2 bases at V and 6 bases at J, with 14 bases between. The CDR3 has 16 amino acids. The chain's CDR3 is CASSLYSPGTNSPLHF. The CDR3 region has the DNA TGTGCCAGCAGCTTATACAGTCCAGGGACTAATTCACCCCTCCACTTT.

The chain combines TRBV6-1 with TRBJ2-7; D might be TRBD1 (6 bases). The CDR3 contains 12 residues. The V and J ends lost 7 bases and 4 bases respectively, with 11 bases between them. Per the germline V gene, CDR1 is MNHNS and CDR2 is SASEGT. The CDR3, as DNA: TGTGCCAGCATTAGGGACAAATACGAGCAGTACTTC. As protein: CASIRDKYEQYF.

The chain joins TRBV6-6 to TRBJ1-1; D gene ambiguous. The length of the CDR3 is 14 residues. CDR1 is MNHNY and CDR2 is SVGAGI in the germline V gene (reference sequence). V gave up 6 bases and J gave up 1 base, with 12 bases separating them. The CDR3: CASSKQTENTEAFF. CDR3 DNA sequence: TGTGCCAGCAGCAAACAGACGGAGAACACTGAAGCTTTCTTT.

This rearrangement joins TRBV7-9 to TRBJ2-5; TRBD2 aligns across 12 bases. CDR1 and CDR2 from the germline V gene are SEHNR and FQNEAQ (reference sequence). The length of the CDR3 is 15 residues. The V segment lost 7 bases and the J segment 4 bases; nucleotides outside the gene matches: 7. The CDR3 region is CASTLPSGRGETQYF. CDR3 coding DNA: TGTGCCAGCACCCTTCCTAGCGGGAGGGGAGAGACCCAGTACTTC.

This clone was found once. This chain joins TRBV11-2 and TRBJ2-3, with a tentative D call TRBD2 (5 bases). The germline V and J ends were trimmed by 4 bases and 3 bases, with 11 bases remaining between them. The germline gives CDR1 SGHAT, CDR2 FQNNGV. This CDR3 has 14 residues. CDR3 sequence reads: CASSSEGVTDTQYF. As DNA, the CDR3 is TGTGCCAGCAGCTCTGAGGGTGTGACAGATACGCAGTATTTT. Looking up the rest from reference TRBV11-2 and TRBJ2-3 gives the full variable domain: EAGVAQSPRYKIIEKRQSVAFWCNPISGHATLYWYQQILGQGPKLLIQFQNNGVVDDSQLPKDRFSAERLKGVDSTLKIQPAKLEDSAVYLCASSSEGVTDTQYFGPGTRLTVL.

The V gene is TRBV25-1, the J gene TRBJ2-5; D is undetermined. The CDR3 spans 14 residues. Germline CDR1 MGHDK, CDR2 SYGVNS. Trimming removed 0 bases at V and 4 bases at J, with 9 bases between. The CDR3 here is CASSEYNGLETQYF. The CDR3 DNA reads TGTGCCAGCAGTGAATACAACGGTTTAGAGACCCAGTACTTC. The full variable domain, completed using reference TRBV25-1 and TRBJ2-5, is EADIYQTPRYLVIGTGKKITLECSQTMGHDKMYWYQQDPGMELHLIHYSYGVNSTEKGDLSSESTVSRIRTEHFPLTLESARPSHTSQYLCASSEYNGLETQYFGPGTRLLVL.